This is a list of T cell receptor beta chains from one sample in a study of T-cell memory formation after mild COVID-19. TCRdb reanalysed the 5' RACE reads using MiXCR and keeps one entry per CDR3 protein. The repertoire has about 470,000 distinct CDR3 sequences, 15% to 20% of them found once; the top ten carry about 12%. The sequenced material came from PBMCs or a T cell subset sorted from them (not recorded which). Receptors were obtained from an adult woman who had mild COVID-19 (a few samples of this study predate the infection). Cell type and time point are not known. The CDR3 runs from the conserved cysteine through the conserved F or W. Each record gives: clone size, V gene, CDR3 length, J gene, D gene, CDR3 protein, CDR3 DNA. D genes are given only for firm matches. Not every row has a clone size; where given, it reads once, few, many or a size class.

size: once
V: TRBV11-2
length: 15
J: TRBJ2-7
D: TRBD1
CDR3: CASSPRGTGTYEQYF
DNA: TGTGCCAGCAGCCCCAGGGGGACAGGGACCTACGAGCAGTACTTC

size: NA
V: TRBV5-6
length: 15
J: TRBJ1-3
D: NA
CDR3: CASSAWGVSGNTIYF
DNA: TGTGCCAGCAGCGCCTGGGGGGTCTCTGGAAACACCATATATTTT

size: once
V: TRBV20-1
length: 15
J: TRBJ2-7
D: TRBD1
CDR3: CSARLRDRGLYEQYF
DNA: TGCAGTGCTAGACTCCGGGACAGGGGCCTGTACGAGCAGTACTTC

size: NA
V: TRBV24-1
length: 19
J: TRBJ2-2
D: NA
CDR3: CATSPPGKWDGANTGELFF
DNA: TGTGCCACCAGTCCCCCAGGTAAATGGGACGGTGCGAACACCGGGGAGCTGTTTTTT

size: few
V: TRBV10-1
length: 15
J: TRBJ2-7
D: NA
CDR3: CASNPEETSFYEQYF
DNA: TGCGCCAGCAACCCCGAAGAGACTAGTTTCTACGAGCAGTACTTC

size: few
V: TRBV12-3/TRBV12-4
length: 15
J: TRBJ2-5
D: NA
CDR3: CASSFWPKGDETQYF
DNA: TGTGCCAGCAGTTTCTGGCCCAAAGGGGATGAGACCCAGTACTTC

size: many
V: TRBV12-3/TRBV12-4
length: 15
J: TRBJ2-2
D: TRBD1
CDR3: CASSSGTVNTGELFF
DNA: TGTGCCAGCAGTTCCGGGACAGTTAACACCGGGGAGCTGTTTTTT

size: few
V: TRBV7-2
length: 16
J: TRBJ2-4
D: NA
CDR3: CASSLDGRLAKNIQYF
DNA: TGTGCCAGCAGCTTAGATGGGAGACTAGCCAAAAACATTCAGTACTTC

size: few
V: TRBV20-1
length: 14
J: TRBJ2-7
D: TRBD2
CDR3: CSAHLGLAPYEQYF
DNA: TGCAGTGCTCATCTTGGACTAGCGCCTTACGAGCAGTACTTC

size: NA
V: TRBV27
length: 12
J: TRBJ2-3
D: NA
CDR3: CASSATWSTQYF
DNA: TGTGCCAGCAGTGCGACCTGGTCTACGCAGTATTTT

size: few
V: TRBV7-2
length: 15
J: TRBJ1-2
D: NA
CDR3: CASSRADGVSSGYTF
DNA: TGTGCCAGCAGCCGAGCGGACGGGGTCTCGTCTGGCTACACCTTC

size: few
V: TRBV9
length: 12
J: TRBJ2-7
D: NA
CDR3: CASSVVDSEQYF
DNA: TGTGCCAGCAGCGTAGTAGATTCGGAGCAGTACTTC

size: few
V: TRBV6-6
length: 13
J: TRBJ2-1
D: NA
CDR3: CASSYHPWADWIF
DNA: TGTGCCAGCAGTTACCATCCCTGGGCGGACTGGATCTTC

size: few
V: TRBV12-3/TRBV12-4
length: 15
J: TRBJ1-5
D: NA
CDR3: CASTRGAGADQPQHF
DNA: TGTGCCAGCACTCGGGGGGCAGGGGCAGATCAGCCCCAGCATTTT

size: NA
V: TRBV7-9
length: 14
J: TRBJ2-6
D: NA
CDR3: CASSLSSWANVLTF
DNA: TGTGCCAGCAGCTTATCTTCGTGGGCCAACGTCCTGACTTTC

size: NA
V: TRBV5-3
length: 17
J: TRBJ2-7
D: TRBD2
CDR3: CARSFHRGTSASYEQYF
DNA: TGTGCCAGAAGCTTCCACCGTGGGACTAGCGCCTCCTACGAGCAGTACTTC

size: NA
V: TRBV6-6
length: 14
J: TRBJ2-7
D: NA
CDR3: CASNLRARAYEQYF
DNA: TGTGCCAGCAACCTGCGGGCCAGGGCCTACGAGCAGTACTTC

size: NA
V: TRBV5-4
length: 14
J: TRBJ2-5
D: NA
CDR3: CASRNRGAGETQYF
DNA: TGTGCCAGCAGAAACCGCGGGGCTGGAGAGACCCAGTACTTC

size: NA
V: TRBV27
length: 11
J: TRBJ1-1
D: NA
CDR3: CASSLGSRAFF
DNA: TGTGCCAGCAGTTTGGGAAGTCGGGCTTTCTTT

size: NA
V: TRBV25-1
length: 18
J: TRBJ2-3
D: TRBD2
CDR3: CASSESRLAGAPADTQYF
DNA: TGTGCCAGCAGTGAATCCAGACTAGCGGGAGCACCCGCAGATACGCAGTATTTT

size: few
V: TRBV5-1
length: 12
J: TRBJ2-2
D: NA
CDR3: CASSPTSGELFF
DNA: TGCGCCAGCAGCCCAACCTCCGGGGAGCTGTTTTTT

size: few
V: TRBV5-1
length: 16
J: TRBJ1-1
D: NA
CDR3: CASTLPDRPWGTEAFF
DNA: TGCGCCAGCACCCTTCCGGACCGCCCTTGGGGCACTGAAGCTTTCTTT

size: NA
V: TRBV7-3
length: 13
J: TRBJ2-7
D: TRBD1
CDR3: CASSRTGGGEQYF
DNA: TGTGCCAGCAGCCGGACAGGGGGAGGCGAGCAGTACTTC

size: NA
V: TRBV11-2
length: 15
J: TRBJ2-1
D: NA
CDR3: CASSLVGSGRNEQFF
DNA: TGTGCCAGCAGCTTAGTAGGGTCCGGTAGGAATGAGCAGTTCTTC

size: many
V: TRBV20-1
length: 12
J: TRBJ2-3
D: NA
CDR3: CSVRGLTDTQYF
DNA: TGCAGTGTGCGGGGCCTCACAGATACGCAGTATTTT

size: NA
V: TRBV3-1
length: 17
J: TRBJ2-7
D: NA
CDR3: CASSQSDSGDRRYEQYF
DNA: TGTGCCAGCAGCCAATCCGACTCGGGGGACCGGAGGTACGAGCAGTACTTC

size: few
V: TRBV4-1
length: 15
J: TRBJ2-2
D: TRBD2
CDR3: CASSQVEGRAGELFF
DNA: TGCGCCAGCAGCCAAGTGGAGGGGAGGGCCGGGGAGCTGTTTTTT

size: few
V: TRBV3-1
length: 15
J: TRBJ2-3
D: NA
CDR3: CASSHGTPRTDTQYF
DNA: TGTGCCAGCAGCCACGGGACGCCGCGGACAGATACGCAGTATTTT

size: NA
V: TRBV9
length: 16
J: TRBJ2-1
D: NA
CDR3: CASSADRILVINEQFF
DNA: TGTGCCAGCAGCGCTGACAGGATCTTGGTAATCAATGAGCAGTTCTTC

size: NA
V: TRBV7-9
length: 15
J: TRBJ1-2
D: NA
CDR3: CASSLPPEGNYGYTF
DNA: TGTGCCAGCAGCCTCCCTCCCGAAGGGAACTATGGCTACACCTTC

size: once
V: TRBV5-5
length: 15
J: TRBJ1-1
D: NA
CDR3: CASSSSGVLNTEAFF
DNA: TGTGCCAGCAGCTCCTCCGGCGTTTTGAACACTGAAGCTTTCTTT

size: few
V: TRBV11-2
length: 16
J: TRBJ2-1
D: TRBD2
CDR3: CASSRRVAGGKNEQFF
DNA: TGTGCCAGCAGCCGCCGCGTAGCGGGGGGAAAAAATGAGCAGTTCTTC

size: NA
V: TRBV7-3
length: 12
J: TRBJ2-1
D: NA
CDR3: CASIARGARQFF
DNA: TGTGCCAGCATTGCACGGGGGGCTAGACAGTTCTTC

size: few
V: TRBV7-9
length: 17
J: TRBJ2-5
D: TRBD2
CDR3: CASPSGTSVRGQETQYF
DNA: TGTGCCAGCCCCTCAGGGACTAGCGTGAGGGGCCAAGAGACCCAGTACTTC

size: NA
V: TRBV12-3/TRBV12-4
length: 14
J: TRBJ2-1
D: NA
CDR3: CASSRPGSYNEQFF
DNA: TGTGCCAGCAGCCGACCTGGCTCCTACAATGAGCAGTTCTTC

size: few
V: TRBV7-9
length: 16
J: TRBJ2-7
D: NA
CDR3: CASSLSGSLYSYEQYF
DNA: TGTGCCAGCAGCTTAAGCGGCAGCCTGTACTCCTACGAGCAGTACTTC

size: NA
V: TRBV7-2
length: 14
J: TRBJ2-1
D: NA
CDR3: CASSLDVGLDEQFF
DNA: TGTGCCAGCAGCTTAGATGTGGGGTTGGATGAGCAGTTCTTC

size: few
V: TRBV10-3
length: 12
J: TRBJ1-3
D: NA
CDR3: CAIRGPGNTIYF
DNA: TGTGCCATCAGGGGTCCCGGAAACACCATATATTTT

size: few
V: TRBV6-2/TRBV6-3
length: 14
J: TRBJ1-1
D: TRBD1
CDR3: CASSMGTDNTEAFF
DNA: TGTGCCAGCAGCATGGGGACAGATAACACTGAAGCTTTCTTT

size: few
V: TRBV20-1
length: 16
J: TRBJ2-5
D: NA
CDR3: CSASSIGRGAYETQYF
DNA: TGCAGTGCTAGCTCGATCGGGAGAGGGGCTTATGAGACCCAGTACTTC

size: few
V: TRBV20-1
length: 15
J: TRBJ2-7
D: TRBD2
CDR3: CSAGPGTSASYEQYF
DNA: TGCAGTGCTGGCCCCGGGACTAGCGCCTCCTACGAGCAGTACTTC

size: NA
V: TRBV19
length: 14
J: TRBJ2-7
D: NA
CDR3: CASNPRAGRYEQYF
DNA: TGTGCCAGTAATCCCCGGGCAGGGAGGTACGAGCAGTACTTC

size: NA
V: TRBV19
length: 15
J: TRBJ2-1
D: NA
CDR3: CASSTTGSSYNEQFF
DNA: TGTGCCAGTAGTACAACAGGGAGCTCCTACAATGAGCAGTTCTTC

size: NA
V: TRBV19
length: 14
J: TRBJ1-2
D: NA
CDR3: CASSPTPGMVGYTF
DNA: TGTGCCAGTAGTCCAACACCGGGTATGGTAGGCTACACCTTC

size: few
V: TRBV2
length: 14
J: TRBJ1-2
D: NA
CDR3: CASSVGAGPGGYTF
DNA: TGTGCCAGCAGTGTGGGGGCTGGTCCAGGCGGCTACACCTTC

size: once
V: TRBV14
length: 15
J: TRBJ1-1
D: NA
CDR3: CASSQVGGWSTEAFF
DNA: TGTGCCAGCAGCCAAGTGGGGGGATGGTCCACTGAAGCTTTCTTT

size: NA
V: TRBV5-1
length: 15
J: TRBJ2-3
D: TRBD2
CDR3: CASSYSGGAIDTQYF
DNA: TGCGCCAGCAGCTATAGCGGGGGGGCTATAGATACGCAGTATTTT